This T cell receptor beta chain was captured in a study of blood T cell repertoires in COVID-19. V was shortened by 3 bases and J by 5 bases, with 12 bases between the two germline ends. The CDR3 totals 14 residues. Germline assignment: CDR1 KGHSH and CDR2 LQKENI. The table came from immunoSEQ multiplex PCR; TCRdb's copy has only in-frame clones and leaves some out. The repertoire includes hundreds of thousands of clones, under 90% of them detected once, and 11% sits in the top ten. The J gene is TRBJ2-3, the V gene TRBV18; D is unclear. The receptor's source is a woman aged 30 to 39 with COVID-19, enrolled during active disease. Sequencing input: peripheral blood. The CDR3 DNA sequence: TGTGCCAGCTCACCCCAGCGAACGAAAGATACGCAGTATTTT. Its protein product is CASSPQRTKDTQYF.